This passage covers 11 T cell receptor beta chains from one sample sequenced in a study of blood T cell repertoires in COVID-19. TCRdb's table, derived via immunoSEQ multiplex PCR, lists solely in-frame clones and lacks some. Seen here are some 170,000 clones, about 79% observed once, and the top ten hold roughly 15%. The sample comprised PBMCs or T cells enriched from blood (not recorded which). The receptor source for this set is a man aged 50-59 years who had recovered from COVID-19.

The chain uses TRBV30 and TRBJ1-5, with no clear D. CDR3 length: 13 residues. Germline CDR1 and CDR2: GTSNPN and SVGIG (reference sequence). With 2 bases removed from V and 5 bases from J, the gap between germline ends came to 10 bases. CDR3 DNA: TGTGCCTGGAGTAACACAGCGGATCAGCCCCAGCATTTT. Amino acids: CAWSNTADQPQHF.

The chain couples TRBV5-4 to TRBJ1-6, with a tentative D call TRBD1 (5 bases). CDR1 and CDR2 (germline): SGHNT, YYREEE (reference sequence). V was clipped by 0 bases and J by 7 bases, with 11 bases between them. This CDR3 has 15 amino acids. The CDR3 loop reads CASSLEGLSNSPLHF. The CDR3 nucleotides read TGTGCCAGCAGCTTGGAGGGACTGTCGAATTCACCCCTCCACTTT.

V gene TRBV6-6 combines with J gene TRBJ1-2; possibly TRBD1 for D (5 bases). This CDR3 comprises 13 residues. The germline V and J ends were trimmed by 4 bases and 2 bases, with 8 bases remaining between them. From germline, CDR1 is MNHNY and CDR2 SVGAGI (reference sequence). The CDR3 reads CASSSGPNYGYTF. The CDR3 nucleotides are TGTGCCAGCAGTTCAGGGCCCAACTATGGCTACACCTTC.

The J gene is TRBJ1-1, the V gene TRBV28, with a tentative D call TRBD1 (5 bases). Germline V lookup: CDR1 MDHEN, CDR2 SYDVKM. The CDR3 extends over 16 amino acids. The V gene lost 7 bases and the J gene lost 0 bases, with 18 bases spanning the gap. The CDR3 loop is CASTQVGGRLNTEAFF. The CDR3 DNA sequence: TGTGCCAGCACCCAAGTCGGGGGACGGTTGAACACTGAAGCTTTCTTT.

This chain joins TRBV2 and TRBJ2-1, with D perhaps matching TRBD2 (5 bases). CDR1 SNHLY and CDR2 FYNNEI come from the germline V gene. The V gene lost 7 bases and the J gene lost 0 bases, with 22 bases spanning the gap. The CDR3 has 18 residues. The CDR3 region has the DNA TGTGCCAGCACCCCGAGGGCGCGGCACCGGAGCTCCTACAATGAGCAGTTCTTC. Amino acid sequence: CASTPRARHRSSYNEQFF.

The chain combines TRBV25-1 with TRBJ1-2, with D unclear. V gave up 4 bases and J gave up 8 bases, with 14 bases separating them. This CDR3 has 13 residues. Germline CDR1 and CDR2: MGHDK and SYGVNS. CDR3 nucleotides: TGTGCCAGCAGTGCTTACGGGAGCCAGGGCTACACCTTC. Translated: CASSAYGSQGYTF.

The chain has TRBV7-2 and TRBJ1-1, with D uncertain. V gave up 6 bases and J gave up 1 base, with 9 bases separating them. Germline V gene lookup returns CDR1 SGHTA and CDR2 FQGNSA. The CDR3 is 13 amino acids. CDR3 DNA sequence: TGTGCCAGCAGGGAGTCTCAGAACACTGAAGCTTTCTTT. It codes for CASRESQNTEAFF.

V gene TRBV2 combines with J gene TRBJ2-6; the match to TRBD1 covers 8 bases. Germline V CDR1 and CDR2: SNHLY, FYNNEI. This CDR3 has 15 amino acids. J gave up 1 base and V 6 bases, and 2 bases lay outside the gene matches. The DNA of the CDR3 is TGTGCCAGCAGGAACAGGGGGTCTGGGGCCAACGTCCTGACTTTC. It encodes CASRNRGSGANVLTF.

The chain carries TRBV2 and TRBJ2-7; 7 bases are a match to TRBD1. This CDR3 contains 16 residues. V shed 6 bases and J 0 bases; nucleotides not matched to a gene: 11. Germline CDR1 SNHLY, CDR2 FYNNEI. CDR3 in DNA: TGTGCCAGCAGAGAGGGGGCGGTCCTAAACTCCTACGAGCAGTACTTC. This encodes CASREGAVLNSYEQYF.

The CDR3 region has the DNA TGTGCCAGCAGCATAGAAAGGACGGGGGGAGGCTACACCTTC. It encodes CASSIERTGGGYTF. The chain couples TRBV2 to TRBJ1-2, with D possibly matching TRBD1 (5 bases). The CDR3 totals 14 residues. The germline V gene encodes CDR1 SNHLY and CDR2 FYNNEI. The ends were cut back, 6 bases at V and 8 bases at J, with 19 bases in the middle.

The V and J genes are TRBV14 and TRBJ1-1; D is undetermined. Germline loops: CDR1 SGHDN, CDR2 FVKESK. The ends were cut back, 0 bases at V and 0 bases at J, with 11 bases in the middle. CDR3 size: 16 residues. The CDR3 is CASSQDLASLNTEAFF. For the CDR3, the DNA is TGTGCCAGCAGCCAAGATTTGGCCAGTCTGAACACTGAAGCTTTCTTT.